Sequencing of this TCR beta chain was carried out in a study of T-cell memory formation after mild COVID-19. Study results and limitations: Pre-infection memory carried some responding clones, suggesting that cross-reactive memory joined. Second-wave clones reaching peak frequency on day 37 lacked confirmed SARS-CoV-2 specificity. Contracting CD4+ clones sat mainly in CM and EM; CD8+ in EMRA.

This clonotype was detected a few times. As yet, its antigen is unknown. TCR alpha and TCR beta cDNA libraries with sample barcodes and UMIs came from 5'RACE using constant-segment primers. MiXCR, run by TCRdb on the 5' RACE reads, gives a single entry per CDR3 protein. This sample yields about 400,000 distinct CDR3 sequences, of which more than 15% are seen a single time; around a fifth belongs to the top ten. This CDR3 region has 13 residues. The V end was cut by 6 bases, the J end by 0 bases, with 3 bases between. V usage is TRBV12-3 or TRBV12-4 and J usage is TRBJ2-6; unclear D gene. This TCR came from a young man who had mild COVID-19 (a few samples of this study predate the infection). Cell type and time point are not known. Material: PBMCs or a T cell subset sorted from them (not recorded which). CDR3 residues: CASRTSGANVLTF. The CDR3 DNA is TGTGCCAGCAGAACCTCTGGGGCCAACGTCCTGACTTTC.